This TCR beta chain emerged from a study of T cell changes during pregnancy in multiple sclerosis. Sequencing used immunoSEQ multiplex PCR; TCRdb keeps in-frame clones, though not all of them. The sample includes about 79,000 clones, about 93% seen only once; the top ten take 0.4% to 0.6%. This CDR3 contains 16 residues. Germline loops: CDR1 LNHDA, CDR2 SQIVND (reference sequence). V trimming: 7 bases; J trimming: 3 bases; junction bases outside the gene matches: 11. The clonotype originates from a female donor with multiple sclerosis, enrolled in a pregnancy study. This sample comprised CD4+ T cells from peripheral blood mononuclear cells, obtained in the second trimester of pregnancy. The chain recombines TRBV19 with TRBJ1-2; 10 bases are shared with TRBD1. CDR3 sequence (DNA): TGTGCCAGTAAGAGGGACAGGGGTCAGGTCGACTATGGCTACACCTTC. Translated, it gives CASKRDRGQVDYGYTF.